The 8 T cell receptor beta chains below were found in one sample sequenced in a study of cytomegalovirus exposure and HLA in healthy donors (dated by TCRdb to about 2017). Libraries were prepared through the immunoSEQ multiplex PCR assay. For the multiplex PCR, a mixture combining 60 forward primers for TCR Vbeta segments and 13 reverse primers for TCR Jbeta segments was used. Entries here come from immuneACCESS through TCRdb and include only in-frame sequences with V and J called. Some clones fail to appear in such tables; in the studies checked, an unresolved V gene covers under half of the shortfall, and the cause of the remainder is unknown. A total of 100,000 or so clones appear in this sample, over 70% of them only once. Of the sample, approximately 2% is held by the ten largest clones. The sample was PBMCs. These receptors were collected from a man aged 30 to 39 in good health and CMV-seronegative.

The chain links TRBV7-9 to TRBJ2-7, with TRBD1 matching 8 bases. The germline V gene has CDR1 SEHNR and CDR2 FQNEAQ (reference sequence). The J segment lost 2 bases and the V segment lost 5 bases, leaving 5 bases of the junction unmatched. The CDR3 sequence is 14 residues long. CDR3 coding DNA: TGTGCCAGCAGCCCGGGACAGGAAACCTACGAGCAGTACTTC. The encoded protein is CASSPGQETYEQYF.

The chain joins TRBV7-9 to TRBJ1-2; TRBD1 might be the D (6 bases). This CDR3 comprises 15 residues. V gave up 5 bases and J gave up 1 base, with 14 bases separating them. In germline, CDR1 is SEHNR, CDR2 FQNEAQ (reference sequence). In nucleotides, the CDR3 is TGTGCCAGCAGCATCAGGACAGCCATTAACTATGGCTACACCTTC. Its translation: CASSIRTAINYGYTF.

The rearrangement joins TRBV7-6 to TRBJ1-4, with D unclear. CDR3 length: 16 amino acids. Germline V CDR1 and CDR2: SGHVS, FNYEAQ. Between the trimmed V and J ends, which lost 5 bases and 0 bases, there was a span of 13 bases. The CDR3 nucleotides are TGTGCCAGCAGCCCTCTCCATGGAGCAACTAATGAAAAACTGTTTTTT. Translation gives CASSPLHGATNEKLFF.

This chain links TRBV7-2 with TRBJ2-7; perhaps TRBD2 as D (6 bases). The ends were cut back, 1 base at V and 2 bases at J, with 12 bases in the middle. Germline lookup yields CDR1 SGHTA and CDR2 FQGNSA. The CDR3 is 15 amino acids. CDR3 amino acids: CASSLGRRGPYEQYF. For the CDR3, the DNA is TGTGCCAGCAGCTTAGGAAGGCGGGGCCCCTACGAGCAGTACTTC.

The chain combines TRBV11-2 with TRBJ2-3; 14 positions match TRBD2. V was clipped by 3 bases and J by 5 bases; unmatched bases: 1. The V gene's germline CDR1 is SGHAT and CDR2 FQNNGV. This CDR3 has 15 residues. For the CDR3, the DNA is TGTGCCAGCAGCTTCGGGACTAGCGGGAGAGATACGCAGTATTTT. Translated, it gives CASSFGTSGRDTQYF.

As DNA, the CDR3 is TGTGCCAGCTCACCAGAGACAGTCTATAATTCACCCCTCCACTTT. Protein sequence: CASSPETVYNSPLHF. The chain uses TRBV18 and TRBJ1-6; D is perhaps TRBD1 (5 bases). The CDR3 totals 15 residues. Germline CDR1 and CDR2: KGHSH and LQKENI. Trimming shortened V by 2 bases and J by 3 bases, and 8 bases separated the two germline ends.

This sequence joins TRBV27 and TRBJ1-2; 11 bases align to TRBD1. Germline trimming cut 6 bases from V and 8 bases from J; bases unmatched to any gene: 5. This CDR3 has 13 amino acids. Germline loops: CDR1 MNHEY, CDR2 SMNVEV (reference sequence). The CDR3 is CASRGTGGEGYTF. The CDR3 coding sequence is TGTGCCAGCAGGGGGACAGGGGGAGAGGGCTACACCTTC.

V gene TRBV9 combines with J gene TRBJ2-5; D not resolved. This CDR3 region has 13 residues. Germline values: CDR1 SGDLS, CDR2 YYNGEE. V lost 0 bases and J lost 7, with 10 bases in between. CDR3 in amino acids: CASSVGGTGTQYF. CDR3 DNA: TGTGCCAGCAGCGTAGGAGGAACTGGGACCCAGTACTTC.